The 30 T cell receptor beta chains in this list originate from one sample, sequenced in a study of T cells in Graves' hyperthyroidism and ophthalmopathy. The source material, RNA transcripts, was used to amplify TCR beta CDR3 regions. Using the HTBI primer set, a first-round RT-PCR was run on the TCR CDR3. TCRdb ran MiXCR on the multiplex PCR reads and lists one entry per CDR3 protein. The table includes about 210,000 distinct CDR3 sequences, 17% detected once. Sequenced: blood. The receptors here all came from a man aged 45-65 years with Graves' hyperthyroidism.

The chain joins TRBV30 to TRBJ2-2, with unresolved D. The CDR3 has 14 residues. The germline V gene encodes CDR1 GTSNPN and CDR2 SVGIG (reference sequence). The V end lost 0 bases, the J end lost 3 bases, and 8 bases lay between the germline ends. The DNA of the CDR3 is TGTGCCTGGAGTGTATTCGGGCACACCGGGGAGCTGTTTTTT. This sequence encodes CAWSVFGHTGELFF.

This clonotype was seen ten or more times. The chain carries TRBV19 and TRBJ2-7; TRBD1 matches 10 bases. The junction had 7 bases not matched to a gene; V was cut back by 5 bases and J by 3 bases. The CDR3 length is 15 residues. Germline V gene lookup returns CDR1 LNHDA and CDR2 SQIVND (reference sequence). As DNA, the CDR3 is TGTGCCAGTAGTTTTACCGGGACAGGGGACTACGAGCAGTACTTC. This sequence encodes CASSFTGTGDYEQYF.

This clonotype was picked up many times. The J gene is TRBJ2-3, the V gene TRBV7-9, with D unresolved. Trimming stripped 5 bases from V and 1 base from J, with 10 bases between. The CDR3 is made up of 14 amino acids. Germline lookup yields CDR1 SEHNR and CDR2 FQNEAQ (reference sequence). Here the CDR3 reads CASSTTAGTDTQYF. The CDR3 region has the DNA TGTGCCAGCAGCACAACGGCCGGCACAGATACGCAGTATTTT.

This clonotype came up a few times. V usage is TRBV7-2 and J usage is TRBJ2-2; the match to TRBD2 covers 13 bases. Losses at the gene ends were 6 bases for V and 5 bases for J; bases not matched to a gene: 3. The V gene's germline CDR1 is SGHTA and CDR2 FQGNSA. This CDR3 is 15 amino acids long. CDR3 residues: CASSSGLAGTGELFF. CDR3 DNA: TGTGCCAGCAGTTCGGGACTAGCGGGGACCGGGGAGCTGTTTTTT.

This clonotype was seen a few times. This chain uses TRBV27 with TRBJ2-5; 9 bases align to TRBD2. The CDR3 runs to 15 residues. Unmatched junction bases numbered 4, after V lost 0 bases and J lost 5 bases. From germline, CDR1 is MNHEY and CDR2 SMNVEV (reference sequence). Written as DNA, the CDR3 is TGTGCCAGCAGTTTATCGGCGGGAGGGACGGAGACCCAGTACTTC. The encoded protein is CASSLSAGGTETQYF.

The table lists this clonotype with a few counts. The CDR3 is CASSLARTNEKLFF. CDR3 sequence (DNA): TGTGCCAGCAGCTTAGCACGGACTAATGAAAAACTGTTTTTT. V gene TRBV7-2 combines with J gene TRBJ1-4, with D unresolved. The CDR3 totals 14 residues. The germline V gene has CDR1 SGHTA and CDR2 FQGNSA. V lost 0 bases to trimming and J lost 2 bases, with 4 bases between them. Full variable domain (missing parts from reference TRBV7-2 and TRBJ1-4): GAGVSQSPSNKVTEKGKDVELRCDPISGHTALYWYRQSLGQGLEFLIYFQGNSAPDKSGLPSDRFSAERTGGSVSTLTIQRTQQEDSAVYLCASSLARTNEKLFFGSGTQLSVL.

The table lists this clonotype with many counts. The chain links TRBV20-1 to TRBJ2-3, with a tentative D call TRBD2 (6 bases). The CDR3 spans 14 residues. Germline CDR1 reads DFQATT; CDR2 reads SNEGSKA (reference sequence). Deletions cut 0 bases from V and 4 bases from J, with 11 bases between. The CDR3 loop is CSARDGRGSDTQYF. In DNA form, the CDR3 reads TGCAGTGCTAGAGACGGGAGAGGGTCAGATACGCAGTATTTT.

This clonotype was counted at least ten times. The gene calls are TRBV20-1 and TRBJ2-4; 10 nucleotides agree with TRBD2. Per the germline V gene, CDR1 is DFQATT and CDR2 is SNEGSKA (reference sequence). V gave up 5 bases and J gave up 8 bases; unmatched junction bases: 15. CDR3 length: 16 amino acids. CDR3: CSASRGSGREGYIQYF. CDR3 nucleotides: TGCAGTGCTTCCCGGGGGAGCGGGAGGGAAGGGTACATTCAGTACTTC.

This rearrangement joins TRBV19 to TRBJ2-1; 7 bases align to TRBD2. In germline, CDR1 is LNHDA, CDR2 SQIVND (reference sequence). The junction had 19 bases not matched to a gene; V was cut back by 5 bases and J by 6 bases. CDR3 length: 18 residues. CDR3 residues: CASSFDPPGLGGSNEQFF. CDR3 in DNA: TGTGCCAGTAGTTTTGATCCGCCGGGACTCGGCGGGAGCAATGAGCAGTTCTTC.

There are a few counts of this clonotype. CDR3: CASSFLVNTEAFF. DNA of the CDR3: TGTGCCAGCAGTTTTCTGGTAAACACTGAAGCTTTCTTT. This chain uses TRBV12-3 or TRBV12-4 with TRBJ1-1; no firm D call. This CDR3 has 13 residues. Trimming shortened V by 3 bases and J by 2 bases, and 7 bases separated the two germline ends.

This clonotype was counted a few times. J is TRBJ2-3 and V is TRBV7-9; perhaps D is TRBD1 or TRBD2 (6 bases each). Germline assignment: CDR1 SEHNR and CDR2 FQNEAQ (reference sequence). Trimming left V 6 bases short and J 2 bases short, with 18 bases between. The CDR3 loop spans 16 amino acids. The CDR3 nucleotides are TGTGCCAGCAGAAACCCGAGGGGGGCAAACACAGATACGCAGTATTTT. Translated, it gives CASRNPRGANTDTQYF.

The sample holds many counts of this clonotype. A junction boundary mismatches the germline segment, possibly from a read error. The rearrangement uses TRBV2 and TRBJ2-7; TRBD2 agrees at 9 bases. The CDR3 has 15 residues. Germline assignment: CDR1 SNHLY and CDR2 FYNNEI. The CDR3 nucleotides read TGTGCCAGCAGCGAAGGACTAGCGAGAGCCTACGAGCAGTACTTC. The encoded protein is CASSEGLARAYEQYF.

This clonotype was counted between two and nine times. The J gene is TRBJ1-2, the V gene TRBV6-1, with D possibly matching TRBD1 (5 bases). The CDR3 is 13 residues long. Trimming cost V 5 bases and J 8 bases, with 15 bases left between them. Germline V gives CDR1 MNHNS, CDR2 SASEGT. CDR3 nucleotides: TGTGCCAGCAGTTGGCCGGGGGTTGACGGCTACACCTTC. Translated: CASSWPGVDGYTF.

This chain links TRBV5-4 with TRBJ2-2, with D possibly called TRBD1 or TRBD2 (5 bases each). Germline loops: CDR1 SGHNT, CDR2 YYREEE (reference sequence). The CDR3 loop spans 16 amino acids. The V gene lost 4 bases and the J gene lost 5 bases, with 18 bases spanning the gap. The CDR3 sequence is CASSRDPGKGTGELFF. For the CDR3, the DNA is TGTGCCAGCAGCCGTGATCCCGGGAAGGGGACCGGGGAGCTGTTTTTT.

This clonotype was observed a few times. This chain joins TRBV6-2 or TRBV6-3 and TRBJ2-2; 7 positions match TRBD1. Trimming at V came to 7 bases and at J to 5 bases, leaving 7 bases not matched to a gene. This CDR3 is 14 amino acids long. Per germline, CDR1 MNHEY and CDR2 SVGEGT. This chain's CDR3 is CASTRQGWTGELFF. DNA of the CDR3: TGTGCCAGCACCCGACAGGGTTGGACCGGGGAGCTGTTTTTT.

Concerning this clonotype: At one of its ends the junction is not consistent with the germline gene, which may arise from a read error. The rearrangement uses TRBV18 and TRBJ1-3; D uncertain. The CDR3 loop spans 16 amino acids. The germline gives CDR1 KGHSH, CDR2 LQKENI. The DNA of the CDR3 is TGTCCCAGCTCACCTCAGACGGGAACCTCTGGAAACACCATATATTTT. It encodes CPSSPQTGTSGNTIYF.

This clonotype appeared a few times. The chain carries TRBV5-1 and TRBJ2-7, with TRBD1 matching over 11 bases. After removal of 2 bases from V and 3 bases from J, the junction contained 4 bases not matched to a gene. This CDR3 contains 15 residues. Germline CDR1 is SGHRS and CDR2 is YFSETQ. For the CDR3, the DNA is TGCGCCAGCAGCTTTGGGGGGACAGGGGGCTACGAGCAGTACTTC. As protein: CASSFGGTGGYEQYF.

Regarding this clonotype: This clone may be a read error of a much larger clone one base away. The chain carries TRBV29-1 and TRBJ2-7, with 7 bases aligning to TRBD1. The CDR3 has 13 amino acids. Per the germline V gene, CDR1 is SQVTM and CDR2 is ANQGSEA. Written as DNA, the CDR3 is TGCAGCGTCAGCAGGGGGAGCTCCTTCGAGCAGTACTTC. Encoded protein: CSVSRGSSFEQYF.

The chain links TRBV4-1 to TRBJ2-1; D is unclear. With 3 bases removed from V and 8 bases from J, the gap between germline ends came to 11 bases. Germline CDR1 is MGHRA and CDR2 is YSYEKL. CDR3 size: 13 residues. CDR3 nucleotides: TGCGCCAGCAGCCAGCCTCTCGACCATGAGCAGTTCTTC. It translates to CASSQPLDHEQFF.

This clonotype was picked up a small number of times. This chain uses TRBV6-2 or TRBV6-3 with TRBJ2-2, with 15 bases identical to TRBD2. Germline V gene data show CDR1 as MNHEY and CDR2 as SVGEGT. The CDR3 totals 17 residues. Trimming took 2 bases from V and 4 from J; bases not matched to a gene: 2. This CDR3 reads CASSYPGLAGGTGELFF. DNA for the CDR3: TGTGCCAGCAGTTACCCGGGACTAGCGGGGGGCACCGGGGAGCTGTTTTTT.

V usage is TRBV3-1 and J usage is TRBJ2-1; TRBD1 might be the D (5 bases). The V and J ends lost 0 bases and 15 bases respectively, with 12 bases between them. There are 12 residues in the CDR3. The germline V gene has CDR1 LGHDT and CDR2 YNNKEL (reference sequence). The CDR3 region is CASSQEGRDPFF. CDR3 bases: TGTGCCAGCAGCCAAGAGGGCAGGGATCCGTTCTTC.

This clonotype showed up many times. This chain's CDR3 is CAISSRGGSYNEQFF. For the CDR3, the DNA is TGTGCCATCAGTTCGCGGGGGGGCTCATACAATGAGCAGTTCTTC. The J gene is TRBJ2-1, the V gene TRBV10-3, with 9 bases that match TRBD2. CDR3 size: 15 residues. V trimming: 5 bases; J trimming: 4 bases; junction bases outside the gene matches: 6. The germline V gene encodes CDR1 ENHRY and CDR2 SYGVKD.

Note on this clonotype: A far larger clone differs by one base, so this is likely a read error. The rearrangement uses TRBV6-2 or TRBV6-3 and TRBJ2-3, with TRBD1 as a possible D gene (5 bases). The CDR3 is made up of 12 amino acids. V gave up 5 bases and J gave up 5 bases, with 8 bases separating them. Germline V lookup: CDR1 MNHEY, CDR2 SVGEGT. CDR3 in amino acids: CASSPREDTQYF. The CDR3 bases are TGTGCCAGCAGTCCCAGGGAAGATACGCAGTATTTT.

Only a few counts were recorded for this clonotype. The chain employs TRBV11-2 and TRBJ2-7, with 9 bases that match TRBD1. Trimming took 2 bases from V and 3 from J; bases not matched to a gene: 11. This CDR3 has 17 residues. The germline gives CDR1 SGHAT, CDR2 FQNNGV. Written as DNA, the CDR3 is TGTGCCAGCAGCTTATTGAGCCTTTGGGGACAGGGCTACGAGCAGTACTTC. It codes for CASSLLSLWGQGYEQYF.

At least ten counts were recorded for this clonotype. V gene TRBV27 combines with J gene TRBJ2-3; 9 bases align to TRBD1. With V trimmed by 1 base and J by 5 bases, 1 base remained unmatched. This CDR3 region has 14 residues. Germline CDR1 MNHEY, CDR2 SMNVEV (reference sequence). The CDR3 DNA reads as TGTGCCAGCAGTTTATACAGGGGGCAAGATACGCAGTATTTT. Translating it yields CASSLYRGQDTQYF.

The gene calls are TRBV20-1 and TRBJ2-2; TRBD2 aligns across 9 bases. The CDR3 covers 14 residues. V shed 3 bases, J shed 5 bases, and the junction held 4 bases outside the gene matches. The germline CDR1 and CDR2 sequences are DFQATT and SNEGSKA (reference sequence). The CDR3 nucleotides are TGCAGTGCTAGGGCGGGAGGGGCTACCGGGGAGCTGTTTTTT. Amino acids: CSARAGGATGELFF.

CDR3 amino acids: CASSLSGSYSDTQYF. DNA for the CDR3: TGTGCCAGCAGTTTATCTGGCTCCTACTCAGATACGCAGTATTTT. This rearrangement joins TRBV27 to TRBJ2-3; no clear D. The CDR3 is 15 residues long. CDR1 and CDR2 (germline): MNHEY, SMNVEV (reference sequence). V was cut by 0 bases and J by 4 bases, with 11 bases left in between.

This clonotype was detected many times. This chain links TRBV2 with TRBJ2-2, with 7 bases fitting TRBD1. Germline loops: CDR1 SNHLY, CDR2 FYNNEI. The CDR3 loop spans 13 amino acids. J lost 4 bases, V lost 4 bases, and 0 bases had no gene match. In DNA, the CDR3 is TGTGCCAGCAGTGGGACAGGCACCGGGGAGCTGTTTTTT. Amino acids: CASSGTGTGELFF.

The rearrangement links TRBV7-3 to TRBJ2-6, with 8 bases lining up with TRBD1. CDR1 is SGHTA and CDR2 is FQGTGA in the germline V gene. CDR3 length equals 17 residues. The V gene end was trimmed by 5 bases and the J gene end by 0 bases; junction bases not matched to a gene: 6. CDR3 residues: CASSPSTGVSGANVLTF. CDR3 sequence (DNA): TGTGCCAGCAGCCCTTCGACAGGGGTCTCTGGGGCCAACGTCCTGACTTTC.

This clonotype has at least ten counts. The V and J genes are TRBV2 and TRBJ2-3, with 11 bases lining up with TRBD2. The CDR3 runs 15 residues. With 6 bases clipped from V and 5 bases from J, the junction kept 7 bases outside the gene matches. Germline V CDR1 and CDR2: SNHLY, FYNNEI. As DNA, the CDR3 is TGTGCCAGCAGCCTCACTAGCGGGAGAGGAGATACGCAGTATTTT. As protein: CASSLTSGRGDTQYF.